Listed below are T cell receptor beta chains from one sample, sequenced in a study of brain metastases from non-small cell lung cancer. Using immunoSEQ multiplex PCR, the repertoire was profiled, and TCRdb retains in-frame clones only, with some absent. The sample consists of around 1,000 clones, 75% to 90% of them appearing once. The sample comprised primary lung tumor tissue. These receptor sequences come from a donor at least 40 years old with non-small cell lung cancer. CDR3s include the opening cysteine and the closing phenylalanine or tryptophan. A D gene is named only where the DNA matches it firmly. Not every row has a clone size; where given, it reads once, few, many or a size class.

J: TRBJ2-2; V: TRBV3-1/TRBV3-2; D: .; size: once; CDR3: CASSQAFYGGANTGELFF; DNA: TGTGCCAGCAGCCAAGCCTTTTACGGAGGAGCGAACACCGGGGAGCTGTTTTTT
J: TRBJ1-2; V: TRBV28; D: .; size: .; CDR3: CASSPPGPLGYTF; DNA: TGTGCCAGCAGTCCGCCCGGACCGCTTGGCTACACCTTC
J: TRBJ1-1; V: TRBV5-6; D: .; size: .; CDR3: CASSRTGFTEAFF; DNA: TGTGCCAGCAGCCGTACAGGGTTCACTGAAGCTTTCTTT
J: TRBJ1-1; V: TRBV10-3; D: .; size: once; CDR3: CAITPGPNTEAFF; DNA: TGTGCCATCACCCCGGGGCCCAACACTGAAGCTTTCTTT
J: TRBJ2-7; V: TRBV27; D: .; size: once; CDR3: CASSPQGTPQPWTYEQYF; DNA: TGTGCCAGCAGTCCTCAGGGTACACCCCAGCCTTGGACCTACGAGCAGTACTTC
J: TRBJ2-1; V: TRBV20-1; D: TRBD1; size: .; CDR3: CSASGTGGAWEQFF; DNA: TGCAGTGCTAGTGGGACAGGTGGAGCGTGGGAGCAGTTCTTC
J: TRBJ2-5; V: TRBV27; D: TRBD2; size: once; CDR3: CASSTSGGRETQYF; DNA: TGTGCCAGCAGTACAAGCGGGGGGAGGGAGACCCAGTACTTC
J: TRBJ1-4; V: TRBV19; D: .; size: .; CDR3: CASSENEKLFF; DNA: TGTGCCAGTAGTGAGAATGAAAAACTGTTTTTT
J: TRBJ2-2; V: TRBV18; D: .; size: .; CDR3: CASSPRRAGELFF; DNA: TGTGCCAGCTCACCGAGACGGGCCGGGGAGCTGTTTTTT
J: TRBJ1-5; V: TRBV27; D: .; size: .; CDR3: CASSFSGGNQPQHF; DNA: TGTGCCAGCAGTTTTTCAGGGGGCAATCAGCCCCAGCATTTT
J: TRBJ2-3; V: TRBV10-3; D: .; size: .; CDR3: CAISVLGGPGTQYF; DNA: TGTGCCATCAGTGTTTTGGGTGGGCCCGGTACGCAGTATTTT
J: TRBJ2-5; V: TRBV7-9; D: .; size: .; CDR3: CASSLAGYTQETQYF; DNA: TGTGCCAGCAGCTTAGCGGGATATACGCAAGAGACCCAGTACTTC
J: TRBJ1-3; V: TRBV3-1/TRBV3-2; D: .; size: .; CDR3: CASSQEGLGYTIYF; DNA: TGTGCCAGCAGCCAAGAAGGGTTGGGGTACACCATATATTTT
J: TRBJ1-4; V: TRBV18; D: .; size: .; CDR3: CASSPQANEKLFF; DNA: TGTGCCAGCTCACCGCAGGCTAATGAAAAACTGTTTTTT
J: TRBJ1-2; V: TRBV7-9; D: .; size: .; CDR3: CASSRTEGVGYTF; DNA: TGTGCCAGCAGCCGGACAGAAGGGGTAGGCTACACCTTC
J: TRBJ2-5; V: TRBV19; D: TRBD2; size: .; CDR3: CATRDAGVGQKTQYF; DNA: TGTGCCACCCGGGATGCGGGAGTTGGACAAAAGACCCAGTACTTC
J: TRBJ2-1; V: TRBV5-4; D: TRBD1; size: .; CDR3: CASSSLEGGSSYNEQFF; DNA: TGTGCCAGCAGCTCCCTGGAAGGGGGCAGCTCCTACAATGAGCAGTTCTTC
J: TRBJ1-1; V: TRBV25-1; D: .; size: .; CDR3: CVSSEFGGLGQTNTEAFF; DNA: TGTGTCAGCAGTGAATTTGGTGGGCTCGGACAGACCAACACTGAAGCTTTCTTT
J: TRBJ2-7; V: TRBV6-2/TRBV6-3; D: TRBD1; size: .; CDR3: CASSYWGQGYEQYF; DNA: TGTGCCAGCAGTTACTGGGGACAGGGCTACGAGCAGTACTTC
J: TRBJ1-1; V: TRBV15; D: .; size: .; CDR3: CATSRDTMNTEAFF; DNA: TGTGCCACCAGCAGAGACACCATGAACACTGAAGCTTTCTTT
J: TRBJ1-1; V: TRBV16; D: TRBD1; size: once; CDR3: CASSQRTGAEAFF; DNA: TGTGCCAGCAGCCAAAGGACAGGGGCCGAAGCTTTCTTT
J: TRBJ2-7; V: TRBV7-2; D: .; size: .; CDR3: CASSLGGTLWYEQYF; DNA: TGTGCCAGCAGCTTAGGAGGGACCCTGTGGTACGAGCAGTACTTC
J: TRBJ1-1; V: TRBV3-1/TRBV3-2; D: .; size: .; CDR3: CASSQGPGAFF; DNA: TGTGCCAGCAGCCAGGGACCGGGGGCTTTCTTT
J: TRBJ2-2; V: TRBV6-2/TRBV6-3; D: TRBD1; size: .; CDR3: CASSRSGTGGTGELFF; DNA: TGTGCCAGCAGCCGCTCCGGGACAGGTGGCACCGGGGAGCTGTTTTTT
J: TRBJ1-1; V: TRBV14; D: TRBD1; size: .; CDR3: CASSQRQGGEAFF; DNA: TGTGCCAGCAGCCAGAGACAGGGTGGAGAAGCTTTCTTT
J: TRBJ2-3; V: TRBV19; D: .; size: .; CDR3: CASSIRLTSTDTQYF; DNA: TGTGCCAGTAGTATAAGACTGACTAGCACAGATACGCAGTATTTT
J: TRBJ2-2; V: TRBV30; D: .; size: once; CDR3: CAWRHRSTGELFF; DNA: TGTGCCTGGAGGCACAGGAGCACCGGGGAGCTGTTTTTT
J: TRBJ1-2; V: TRBV7-2; D: .; size: once; CDR3: CASSFQRQRSNYGYTF; DNA: TGTGCCAGCAGCTTTCAGAGACAGCGTTCTAACTATGGCTACACCTTC
J: TRBJ1-2; V: TRBV29-1; D: .; size: .; CDR3: CSVEYGEYTF; DNA: TGCAGCGTTGAATACGGGGAGTACACCTTC
J: TRBJ1-6; V: TRBV30; D: TRBD1; size: .; CDR3: CAWSSGQDNSPLHF; DNA: TGTGCCTGGAGTTCAGGACAGGACAATTCACCTCTCCACTTT
J: TRBJ1-1; V: TRBV7-9; D: .; size: .; CDR3: CASSLDAAEAFF; DNA: TGTGCCAGCAGCTTAGATGCGGCTGAAGCTTTCTTT
J: TRBJ1-4; V: TRBV20-1; D: .; size: .; CDR3: CSASGSGRGGEKLFF; DNA: TGCAGTGCTAGTGGATCAGGGCGGGGGGGTGAAAAACTGTTTTTT
J: TRBJ2-5; V: TRBV11-1; D: TRBD2; size: .; CDR3: CASLRGSGRGETQYF; DNA: TGTGCCAGCCTACGCGGGAGTGGACGCGGGGAGACCCAGTACTTC
J: TRBJ2-5; V: TRBV19; D: .; size: .; CDR3: CASSILGAETQYF; DNA: TGTGCCAGTAGTATATTAGGGGCAGAGACCCAGTACTTC